This record looks at one TCR beta chain sequence and its context. Its antigen is unknown. Pregnant or lactating patients and those with other autoimmune diseases or uncontrolled infections were excluded. These data are taken from a study of Graves' ophthalmopathy and Graves' hyperthyroidism. Whole-study results and caveats: Sensitivity of around 67% and specificity of about 72% were achieved by the model that predicted ophthalmopathy progression. Detected in blood as well were most expanded thyroid clonotypes with frequency above 0.001.

Amplification of the TCR beta CDR3 regions used RNA transcripts (as template). Investigators did first-round RT-PCR with HTBI primers, then second-round multiplex PCR. TCRdb called the multiplex PCR reads again in MiXCR, with one record for every CDR3 protein. The repertoire holds 150,000 to 200,000 distinct CDR3 sequences, with 39% as singletons. This CDR3 contains 17 residues. The V gene's germline CDR1 is MNHNS and CDR2 SASEGT. Germline trimming cut 5 bases from V and 1 base from J; bases unmatched to any gene: 10. The chain couples TRBV6-1 to TRBJ1-2; 10 bases fit TRBD1. The sequence derives from a man aged 30 to 39 with Graves' ophthalmopathy. Input material: peripheral blood. CDR3 nucleotides: TGTGCCAGCAGTCGCAGACAGGGGGCTCGCAATAACTATGGCTACACCTTC. This codes for CASSRRQGARNNYGYTF.